Listed below are T cell receptor beta chains from one sample, sequenced in a study of blood T cell repertoires in COVID-19. The data were produced by immunoSEQ multiplex PCR, yet TCRdb's version contains in-frame clones alone and is incomplete. The sample has more than 20,000 clones, roughly nine tenths seen once. The material sequenced was peripheral blood. Every receptor here comes from a human donor in a cohort sampled during active COVID-19. Both conserved end residues are part of each CDR3. The D gene is left open where the match is weak. The size of a clone is reported for some rows only, either as once, few or many, or as a class for expanded clones.

J gene | D gene | V gene | clone size | CDR3 DNA | CDR3 protein
TRBJ2-7 | TRBD2 | TRBV7-8 | NA | TGTGCCAGCAGCTTGGCGGGGGGGGCGTACGAGCAGTACTTC | CASSLAGGAYEQYF
TRBJ1-5 | NA | TRBV2 | few | TGTGCCAGCAGTGGAGGCGGCGGTATCCGCAATCAGCCCCAGCATTTT | CASSGGGGIRNQPQHF
TRBJ1-4 | TRBD1 | TRBV4-1 | NA | TGCGCCAGCAGCCAAGAACCCCCGGGACAGGGGTTTTCAACTAATGAAAAACTGTTTTTT | CASSQEPPGQGFSTNEKLFF
TRBJ2-7 | TRBD1 | TRBV7-9 | once | TGTGCCAGCAGCTTTCCGGGACAGGGGACCTACGAGCAGTACTTC | CASSFPGQGTYEQYF
TRBJ1-4 | TRBD1 | TRBV5-1 | NA | TGCGCCAGCAGCTTACAGGGGGCGCGGGATGAAAAACTGTTTTTT | CASSLQGARDEKLFF
TRBJ2-7 | TRBD1 | TRBV10-3 | NA | TGTGCCATCAGTGCTCGGACAGGGGACTCCTACGAGCAGTACTTC | CAISARTGDSYEQYF
TRBJ1-4 | NA | TRBV19 | NA | TGTGCCAGTAGTTCGACGACAGGTTATAATGAAAAACTGTTTTTT | CASSSTTGYNEKLFF
TRBJ2-7 | TRBD2 | TRBV7-2 | NA | TGTGCCAGCAGCACCACTAGCGGATTCTCGGAGCAGTACTTC | CASSTTSGFSEQYF
TRBJ2-3 | NA | TRBV3-1/TRBV3-2 | NA | TGTGCCAGCAGGGCGGATGGTCCCGATACGCAGTATTTT | CASRADGPDTQYF
TRBJ1-5 | NA | TRBV10-3 | NA | TGTGCCATCACTCCCGACAGAAATCAGCCCCAGCATTTT | CAITPDRNQPQHF
TRBJ1-1 | TRBD1 | TRBV4-3 | NA | TGCGCCAGCAGCCTCGTGGTCCCCTCAACCGGGACAGGGGGGGGAGCTTTCTTT | CASSLVVPSTGTGGGAFF
TRBJ2-2 | TRBD2 | TRBV7-9 | few | TGTGCCAGCATCCTGCAGCGGGATGAAACCGGGGAGCTGTTTTTT | CASILQRDETGELFF
TRBJ2-7 | TRBD1 | TRBV7-2 | NA | TGTGCCAGCAGCATGAGACAGGGTGGCTACGAGCAGTACTTC | CASSMRQGGYEQYF
TRBJ2-2 | NA | TRBV28 | NA | TGTGCCAGCAGTTTGACAGGAGGGGAGCTGTTTTTT | CASSLTGGELFF
TRBJ1-2 | NA | TRBV4-2 | NA | TGTGCCAGCAGCCAGGGGCAGGGGAGGGACAACTATGGCTACACCTTC | CASSQGQGRDNYGYTF
TRBJ1-5 | NA | TRBV19 | few | TGTGCCAGTGGGTACAGCAAGCAGCCCCAGCATTTT | CASGYSKQPQHF
TRBJ2-3 | NA | TRBV2 | NA | TGTGCCAGCAGTCAGAGGGATACGCAGTATTTT | CASSQRDTQYF
TRBJ1-2 | TRBD1 | TRBV2 | NA | TGTGCCAGCGACAGGGAATCAGGGAACTATGGCTACACCTTC | CASDRESGNYGYTF
TRBJ2-5 | NA | TRBV4-1 | NA | TGCGCCAGCAGCGACCTCAGGAGGGTTGGAGAGACCCAGTACTTC | CASSDLRRVGETQYF
TRBJ2-7 | TRBD1 | TRBV18 | few | TGTGCCAGCTCAGGGCTGGACAGGGGAGCCACCTACGAGCAGTACTTC | CASSGLDRGATYEQYF
TRBJ1-1 | TRBD1 | TRBV6-6 | NA | TGTGCCAGCAGTTTCAAAGGACAGGGGAACACTGAAGCTTTCTTT | CASSFKGQGNTEAFF
TRBJ2-3 | TRBD1 | TRBV24-1 | NA | TGTGCCACCAGTGAGCCCGGGACAGGGGCAGCAGATACGCAGTATTTT | CATSEPGTGAADTQYF
TRBJ2-1 | NA | TRBV7-2 | NA | TGTGCCAGCAGTTCCGATTCTAGGGGTCTGTATGAGCAGTTCTTC | CASSSDSRGLYEQFF
TRBJ1-5 | NA | TRBV11-3 | NA | TGTGCCAGCAGCTTAGTTCTCAGTCAGAAGCCCCAGCATTTT | CASSLVLSQKPQHF
TRBJ2-3 | TRBD2 | TRBV10-3 | NA | TGTGCCATCAGTGTATCCAGCGGGAACACAGATACGCAGTATTTT | CAISVSSGNTDTQYF
TRBJ2-1 | TRBD1 | TRBV5-1 | NA | TGCGCCAGCAGTTCAGATCCCCCCAGGGGGAATGAGCAGTTCTTC | CASSSDPPRGNEQFF
TRBJ1-2 | TRBD1 | TRBV6-6 | once | TGTGCCAGCAGTTTCTCGGGACAGGGTACCTATGGCTACACCTTC | CASSFSGQGTYGYTF
TRBJ2-1 | TRBD2 | TRBV7-2 | NA | TGTGCCAGCAGCTTACTAGCGGGAGGGGGAAATGAGCAGTTCTTC | CASSLLAGGGNEQFF
TRBJ2-3 | NA | TRBV5-1 | NA | TGCGCCAGCAGCTCGCTGCAACTAGACCTCAGCACAGATACGCAGTATTTT | CASSSLQLDLSTDTQYF